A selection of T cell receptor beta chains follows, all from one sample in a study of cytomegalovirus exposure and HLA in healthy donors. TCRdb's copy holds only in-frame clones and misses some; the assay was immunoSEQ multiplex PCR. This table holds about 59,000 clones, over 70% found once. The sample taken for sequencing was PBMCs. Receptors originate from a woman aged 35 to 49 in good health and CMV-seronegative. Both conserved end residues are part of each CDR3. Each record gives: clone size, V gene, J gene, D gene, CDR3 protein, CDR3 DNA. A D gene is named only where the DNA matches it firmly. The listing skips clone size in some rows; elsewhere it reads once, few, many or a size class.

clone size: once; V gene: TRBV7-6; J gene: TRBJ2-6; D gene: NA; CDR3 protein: CASSGRTVSFSGANVLTF; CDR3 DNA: TGTGCCAGCAGCGGCCGGACAGTATCGTTTTCCGGGGCCAACGTCCTGACTTTC
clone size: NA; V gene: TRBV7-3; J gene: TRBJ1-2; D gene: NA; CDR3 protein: CASSLEGVNPHTF; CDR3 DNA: TGTGCCAGCAGCTTAGAAGGGGTTAATCCCCACACCTTC
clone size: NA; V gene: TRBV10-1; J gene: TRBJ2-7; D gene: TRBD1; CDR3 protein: CASSPPGGHEQYF; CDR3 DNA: TGCGCCAGCAGTCCCCCAGGGGGCCACGAGCAGTACTTC
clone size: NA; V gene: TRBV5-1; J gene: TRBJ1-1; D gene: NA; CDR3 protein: CASSGGAGSTEAFF; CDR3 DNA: TGCGCCAGCAGCGGAGGGGCAGGGTCCACTGAAGCTTTCTTT
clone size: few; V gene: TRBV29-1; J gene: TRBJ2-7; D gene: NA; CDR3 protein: CSVADRNEQYF; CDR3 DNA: TGCAGCGTAGCTGACAGAAACGAGCAGTACTTC
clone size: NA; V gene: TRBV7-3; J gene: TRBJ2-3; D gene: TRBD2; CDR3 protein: CASSQYLLAGEDTQYF; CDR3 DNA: TGTGCCAGCAGTCAATATTTACTAGCGGGTGAGGATACGCAGTATTTT
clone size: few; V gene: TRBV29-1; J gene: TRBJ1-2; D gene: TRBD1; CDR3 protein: CSVLDRGRYGYTF; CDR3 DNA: TGCAGCGTACTGGACAGGGGACGCTATGGCTACACCTTC
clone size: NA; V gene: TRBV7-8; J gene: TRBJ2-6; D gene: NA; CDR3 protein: CASSFSSGANVLTF; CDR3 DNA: TGTGCCAGCAGCTTTTCGTCTGGGGCCAACGTCCTGACTTTC
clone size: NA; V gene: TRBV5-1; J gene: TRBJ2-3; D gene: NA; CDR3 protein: CASSLADFTDTQYF; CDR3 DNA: TGCGCCAGCAGCTTGGCAGACTTCACAGATACGCAGTATTTT
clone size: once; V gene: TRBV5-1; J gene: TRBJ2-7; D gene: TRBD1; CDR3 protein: CASSLGTGTYEQYF; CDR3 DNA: TGCGCCAGCAGCTTAGGGACAGGGACCTACGAGCAGTACTTC
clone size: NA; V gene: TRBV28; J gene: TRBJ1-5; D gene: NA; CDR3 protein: CASSPPDDRSQPQHF; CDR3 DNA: TGTGCCAGCAGCCCCCCGGACGACAGGTCTCAGCCCCAGCATTTT
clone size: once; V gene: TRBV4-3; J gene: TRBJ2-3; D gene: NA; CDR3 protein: CASSQQRGTDTQYF; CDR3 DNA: TGCGCCAGCAGCCAACAGCGGGGCACAGATACGCAGTATTTT
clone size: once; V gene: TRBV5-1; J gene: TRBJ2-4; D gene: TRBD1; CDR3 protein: CASSRTGTGVNIQYF; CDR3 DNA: TGCGCCAGCAGCAGAACCGGGACAGGGGTAAACATTCAGTACTTC
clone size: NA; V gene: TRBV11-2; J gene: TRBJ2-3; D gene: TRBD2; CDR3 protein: CASSLDQGLAGPTQYF; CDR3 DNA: TGTGCCAGCAGCTTAGATCAGGGACTAGCAGGACCTACGCAGTATTTT
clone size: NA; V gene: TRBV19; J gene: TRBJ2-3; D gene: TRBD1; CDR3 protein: CASSADRGSGTDTQYF; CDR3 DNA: TGTGCCAGTAGTGCAGACAGGGGAAGCGGGACAGATACGCAGTATTTT
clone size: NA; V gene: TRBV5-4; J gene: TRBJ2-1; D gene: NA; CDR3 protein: CASSPNRGGFDEQFF; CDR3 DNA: TGTGCCAGCAGTCCTAACAGGGGAGGTTTCGATGAGCAGTTCTTC
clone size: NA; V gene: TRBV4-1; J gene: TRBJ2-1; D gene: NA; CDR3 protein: CASSQGAGVDEQFF; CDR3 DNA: TGCGCCAGCAGCCAAGGCGCAGGGGTAGATGAGCAGTTCTTC
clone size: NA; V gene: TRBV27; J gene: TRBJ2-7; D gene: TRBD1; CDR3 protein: CASSQAGTGSSYEQYF; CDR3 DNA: TGTGCCAGCAGCCAGGCCGGGACAGGGTCCTCCTACGAGCAGTACTTC
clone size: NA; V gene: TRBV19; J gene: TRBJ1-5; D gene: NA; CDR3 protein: CASSIGFLTGFNQPQHF; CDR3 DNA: TGTGCCAGTAGTATCGGGTTTTTGACAGGCTTTAATCAGCCCCAGCATTTT
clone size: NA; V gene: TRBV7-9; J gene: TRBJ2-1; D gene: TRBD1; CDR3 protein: CASSFRQGSYNEQFF; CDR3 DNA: TGTGCCAGCAGCTTCCGACAGGGTTCCTACAATGAGCAGTTCTTC
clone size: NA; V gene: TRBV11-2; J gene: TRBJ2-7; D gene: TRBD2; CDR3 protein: CASSVTGLEDVGQYF; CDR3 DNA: TGTGCCAGCAGCGTAACGGGACTAGAAGATGTTGGGCAGTACTTC
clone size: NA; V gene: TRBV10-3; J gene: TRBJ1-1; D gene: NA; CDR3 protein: CAISRAPTSTEAFF; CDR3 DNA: TGTGCCATCAGCCGGGCCCCCACTAGTACTGAAGCTTTCTTT
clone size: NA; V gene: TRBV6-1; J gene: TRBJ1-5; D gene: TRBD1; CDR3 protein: CASRTDRGDNQPQHF; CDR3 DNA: TGTGCCAGCAGGACTGACAGGGGCGACAATCAGCCCCAGCATTTT
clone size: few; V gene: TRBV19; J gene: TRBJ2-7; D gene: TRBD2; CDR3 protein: CASSSLAGGNYEQYF; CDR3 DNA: TGTGCCAGTAGTTCATTAGCGGGAGGGAACTACGAGCAGTACTTC
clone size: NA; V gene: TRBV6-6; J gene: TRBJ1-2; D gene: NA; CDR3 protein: CASSQSTGPYGYTF; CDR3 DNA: TGTGCCAGCAGTCAATCGACAGGACCCTATGGCTACACCTTC
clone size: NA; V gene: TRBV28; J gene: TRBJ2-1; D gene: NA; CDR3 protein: CASSLLPTVLSYNEQFF; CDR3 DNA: TGTGCCAGCAGTTTATTGCCTACAGTTTTATCCTACAATGAGCAGTTCTTC
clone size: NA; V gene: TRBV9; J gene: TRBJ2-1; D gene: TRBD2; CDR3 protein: CASSVMSGGAGGFSYNEQFF; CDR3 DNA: TGTGCCAGCAGCGTAATGAGCGGGGGGGCAGGGGGCTTCTCTTACAATGAGCAGTTCTTC
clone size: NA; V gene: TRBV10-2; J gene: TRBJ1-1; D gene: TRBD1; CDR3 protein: CASRTGTGEMNTEAFF; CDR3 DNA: TGCGCCAGCAGAACCGGGACAGGGGAGATGAACACTGAAGCTTTCTTT
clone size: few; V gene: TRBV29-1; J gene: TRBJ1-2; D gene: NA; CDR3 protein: CSVETMDSNYGYTF; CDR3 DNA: TGCAGCGTTGAGACCATGGACAGTAACTATGGCTACACCTTC
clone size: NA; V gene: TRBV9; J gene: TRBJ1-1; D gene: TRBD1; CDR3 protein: CASSVDRGTEAFF; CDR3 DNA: TGTGCCAGCAGCGTAGACAGGGGTACTGAAGCTTTCTTT
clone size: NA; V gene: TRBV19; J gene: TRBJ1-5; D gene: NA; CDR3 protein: CASSTQRGSNQPQHF; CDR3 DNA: TGTGCCAGTAGTACCCAACGAGGAAGCAATCAGCCCCAGCATTTT
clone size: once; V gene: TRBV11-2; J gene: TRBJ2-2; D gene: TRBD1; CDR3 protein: CASSTGQGANTGELFF; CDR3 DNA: TGTGCCAGCAGCACGGGACAGGGGGCCAACACCGGGGAGCTGTTTTTT
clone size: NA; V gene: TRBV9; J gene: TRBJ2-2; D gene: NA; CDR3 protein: CASSVTGPPAGELFF; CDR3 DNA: TGTGCCAGCAGCGTAACTGGGCCCCCCGCGGGGGAGCTGTTTTTT
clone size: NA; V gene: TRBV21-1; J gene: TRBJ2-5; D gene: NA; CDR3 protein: CASSKGDRGETQYF; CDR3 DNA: TGTGCCAGCAGCAAAGGAGACAGGGGAGAGACCCAGTACTTC
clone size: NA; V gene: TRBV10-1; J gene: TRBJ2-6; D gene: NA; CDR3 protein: CASREQGRSGANVLTF; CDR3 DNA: TGCGCCAGCAGAGAACAGGGTCGCTCTGGGGCCAACGTCCTGACTTTC
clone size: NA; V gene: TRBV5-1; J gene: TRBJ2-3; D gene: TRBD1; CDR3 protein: CASSWQDRSTDTQYF; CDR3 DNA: TGCGCCAGCAGCTGGCAGGACAGGAGCACAGATACGCAGTATTTT
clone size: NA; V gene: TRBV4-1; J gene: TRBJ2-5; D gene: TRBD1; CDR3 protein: CASSQDPRDRQETQYF; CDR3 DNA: TGCGCCAGCAGCCAAGATCCCCGGGACAGACAAGAGACCCAGTACTTC
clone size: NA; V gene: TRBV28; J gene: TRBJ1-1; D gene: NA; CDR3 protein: CATVIRDTEAFF; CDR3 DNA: TGTGCCACCGTGATACGCGACACTGAAGCTTTCTTT
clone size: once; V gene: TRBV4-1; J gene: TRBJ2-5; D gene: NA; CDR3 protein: CASSQVYASRETQYF; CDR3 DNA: TGCGCCAGCAGCCAAGTTTATGCTAGCCGTGAGACCCAGTACTTC
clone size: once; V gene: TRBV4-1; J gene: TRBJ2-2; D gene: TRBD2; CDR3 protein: CASSQVFRTSGRAYTGELFF; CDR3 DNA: TGCGCCAGCAGCCAAGTCTTCCGGACTAGCGGGAGGGCCTACACCGGGGAGCTGTTTTTT
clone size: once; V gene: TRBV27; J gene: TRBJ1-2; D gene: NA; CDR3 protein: CASSSLATDNYGYTF; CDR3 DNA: TGTGCCAGCAGTTCCCTTGCCACAGATAACTATGGCTACACCTTC
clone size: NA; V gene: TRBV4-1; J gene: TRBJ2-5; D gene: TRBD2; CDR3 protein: CASSQEGTGGRGTQYF; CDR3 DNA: TGCGCCAGCAGCCAAGAAGGAACGGGAGGGCGGGGGACCCAGTACTTC
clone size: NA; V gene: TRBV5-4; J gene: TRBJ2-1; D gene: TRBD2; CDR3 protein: CASSLGNSGSFNEQFF; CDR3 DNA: TGTGCCAGCAGCCTCGGGAATAGCGGGAGTTTTAATGAGCAGTTCTTC
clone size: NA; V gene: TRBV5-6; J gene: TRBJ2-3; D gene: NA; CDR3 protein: CASSQGWTTDTQYF; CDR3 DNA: TGTGCCAGCAGCCAGGGGTGGACCACAGATACGCAGTATTTT
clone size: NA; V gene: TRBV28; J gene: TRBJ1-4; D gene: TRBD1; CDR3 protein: CASSLGGQGAREKLFF; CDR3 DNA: TGTGCCAGCAGTTTGGGGGGGCAGGGGGCGCGAGAAAAACTGTTTTTT
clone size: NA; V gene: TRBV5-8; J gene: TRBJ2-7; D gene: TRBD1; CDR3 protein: CASKAGGFPYEQYF; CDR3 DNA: TGTGCCAGCAAGGCAGGGGGATTCCCCTACGAGCAGTACTTC
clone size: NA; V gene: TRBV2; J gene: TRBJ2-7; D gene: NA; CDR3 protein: CASSDTYEQYF; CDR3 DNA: TGTGCCAGCAGTGATACCTACGAGCAGTACTTC
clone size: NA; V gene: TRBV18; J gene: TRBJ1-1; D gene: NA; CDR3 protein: CASSFSTVDTEAFF; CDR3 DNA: TGTGCCAGCTCATTTTCAACGGTAGACACTGAAGCTTTCTTT
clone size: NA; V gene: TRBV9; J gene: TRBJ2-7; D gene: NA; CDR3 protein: CASSARGDLGDYEQYF; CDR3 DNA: TGTGCCAGCAGCGCCAGGGGCGATCTTGGAGATTACGAGCAGTACTTC